The 30 T cell receptor beta chains below come from one sample, sequenced in a study of monozygotic twins with cystic fibrosis. Produced via immunoSEQ multiplex PCR; TCRdb's table is partial and in-frame only. The repertoire has under 25,000 clones, approximately 97% of them found once; the top ten carry approximately 1.8%. The sequencing input was blood. The receptors come from a woman aged 25 to 39 with cystic fibrosis.

This clone was counted between two and nine times. The rearrangement uses TRBV6-6 and TRBJ1-5; D is possibly TRBD1 (5 bases). The V end lost 6 bases, the J end lost 6 bases, and 12 bases lay between the germline ends. Germline lookup yields CDR1 MNHNY and CDR2 SVGAGI (reference sequence). CDR3 length: 13 amino acids. This CDR3 reads CASSRDSGQPQHF. The CDR3 bases are TGTGCCAGCAGCCGCGACAGCGGTCAGCCCCAGCATTTT.

This clone was recorded once. V gene TRBV2 combines with J gene TRBJ1-5, with TRBD1 matching 8 bases. With 1 base clipped from V and 5 bases from J, the junction kept 4 bases outside the gene matches. Per the germline V gene, CDR1 is SNHLY and CDR2 is FYNNEI. This CDR3 has 15 amino acids. The CDR3 DNA sequence: TGTGCCAGCAGTGAAGGGCAGGGGGCTTATCAGCCCCAGCATTTT. Translation gives CASSEGQGAYQPQHF.

V usage is TRBV7-2 and J usage is TRBJ1-1, with D possibly TRBD1 on 5 matching bases. This CDR3 spans 16 amino acids. Trimming took off 1 base at V and 0 bases at J, with 12 bases between the two ends. In germline, CDR1 is SGHTA, CDR2 FQGNSA. The CDR3 sequence is CASSLGPGFMNTEAFF. The CDR3 coding sequence is TGTGCCAGCAGCTTAGGCCCAGGGTTCATGAACACTGAAGCTTTCTTT.

CDR3 sequence reads: CASSPEDGILGTQYF. CDR3 in DNA: TGTGCCAGCTCACCCGAGGACGGGATCTTGGGGACCCAGTACTTC. The chain has TRBV18 and TRBJ2-5; TRBD2 is a possible D gene (5 bases). Trimming shortened V by 3 bases and J by 7 bases, and 18 bases separated the two germline ends. CDR3 length: 15 residues. The V gene's germline CDR1 is KGHSH and CDR2 LQKENI.

The CDR3 nucleotides read TGTGCCAGCAGCTTGGTGGGACGGACTAATGAAAAACTGTTTTTT. It is translated as CASSLVGRTNEKLFF. V gene TRBV5-6 combines with J gene TRBJ1-4; TRBD1 is a possible D gene (5 bases). The CDR3 spans 15 residues. From germline, CDR1 is SGHDT and CDR2 YYEEEE. Trimming cost V 0 bases and J 2 bases, with 8 bases left between them.

The chain employs TRBV4-2 and TRBJ2-4, with TRBD1 as a possible D gene (6 bases). This CDR3 contains 18 residues. Between the trimmed V and J ends, which lost 4 bases and 4 bases, there was a span of 23 bases. Germline values: CDR1 LGHNA, CDR2 YNFKEQ. For the CDR3, the DNA is TGTGCCAGCAGCCCCACCCCAGGGGAACACCGACAAAAAAACATTCAGTACTTC. Translation: CASSPTPGEHRQKNIQYF.

The genes are TRBV5-1 and TRBJ1-3, with D possibly matching TRBD1 (5 bases). Germline V gene sequence: CDR1 SGHRS, CDR2 YFSETQ. CDR3 length: 15 residues. The germline V and J ends were trimmed by 0 bases and 0 bases, with 7 bases remaining between them. CDR3 region: CASSLEGSSGNTIYF. CDR3 coding DNA: TGCGCCAGCAGCTTGGAGGGGAGCTCTGGAAACACCATATATTTT.

The chain uses TRBV7-9 and TRBJ2-7; 7 nucleotides agree with TRBD1. Trimming removed 6 bases from V and 0 bases from J; junction bases left unmatched: 2. CDR1 and CDR2 from the germline V gene are SEHNR and FQNEAQ (reference sequence). This CDR3 has 13 amino acids. Written as DNA, the CDR3 is TGTGCCAGCAGGACAGGGAGCTCCTACGAGCAGTACTTC. Translated, it gives CASRTGSSYEQYF.

V is TRBV6-1 and J is TRBJ2-7; D remains ambiguous. From germline, CDR1 is MNHNS and CDR2 SASEGT. Trimming took 11 bases from V and 3 from J, leaving 17 bases between them. This CDR3 contains 13 residues. In DNA form, the CDR3 reads TGTGCCGCCGCGGCGAACGCCGTCTACGAGCAGTACTTC. Translation: CAAAANAVYEQYF.

The chain couples TRBV27 to TRBJ1-4; no firm D call. Per the germline V gene, CDR1 is MNHEY and CDR2 is SMNVEV (reference sequence). The CDR3 consists of 15 residues. The germline V and J ends were trimmed by 3 bases and 5 bases, with 13 bases remaining between them. CDR3 amino acids: CASSFNSQLNEKLFF. Here the CDR3 DNA reads TGTGCCAGCAGTTTTAATTCGCAGTTAAATGAAAAACTGTTTTTT.

This clone was picked up one time. At the DNA level, this CDR3 is encoded by other sequences in the same sample as well. This chain connects TRBV29-1 to TRBJ1-5, with 10 bases matching TRBD1. With 7 bases clipped from V and 6 bases from J, the junction kept 6 bases outside the gene matches. Germline V gene data show CDR1 as SQVTM and CDR2 as ANQGSEA. The CDR3 is made up of 13 amino acids. The CDR3 DNA sequence: TGCAGCGCCAGACAGGGGGCCGGTCAGCCCCAGCATTTT. Amino acid sequence: CSARQGAGQPQHF. The full variable domain, its missing parts supplied by reference TRBV29-1 and TRBJ1-5, is SAVISQKPSRDICQRGTSLTIQCQVDSQVTMMFWYRQQPGQSLTLIATANQGSEATYESGFVIDKFPISRPNLTFSTLTVSNMSPEDSSIYLCSARQGAGQPQHFGDGTRLSIL.

This clone was observed a single time. The chain couples TRBV7-6 to TRBJ2-1; 11 bases map to TRBD2. CDR3 length: 16 amino acids. Germline lookup yields CDR1 SGHVS and CDR2 FNYEAQ. Trimming at V came to 4 bases and at J to 5 bases, leaving 7 bases not matched to a gene. The chain's CDR3 is CASSSLAGGPHNEQFF. The CDR3 nucleotides read TGTGCCAGCAGCTCTTTAGCGGGGGGGCCCCACAATGAGCAGTTCTTC.

In this sample, this clone turned up once. The chain couples TRBV10-3 to TRBJ2-3; weak D call: TRBD2 (7 bases). The CDR3 runs 15 residues. Trimming left V 4 bases short and J 5 bases short, with 16 bases between. Per germline, CDR1 ENHRY and CDR2 SYGVKD. CDR3 sequence: CAISGGGGGKDTQYF. CDR3 nucleotide sequence: TGTGCCATCAGTGGAGGAGGGGGGGGAAAAGATACGCAGTATTTT.

V is TRBV7-9 and J is TRBJ2-5; the match to TRBD1 covers 7 bases. V lost 3 bases, J lost 5 bases, and 9 bases stayed unmatched. Per germline, CDR1 SEHNR and CDR2 FQNEAQ (reference sequence). CDR3 length equals 15 residues. CDR3 DNA: TGTGCCAGCAGCTTCCGGACAGGACCCCAGGAGACCCAGTACTTC. Its translation is CASSFRTGPQETQYF.

CDR3 sequence: CASSPHTGLNTEAFF. For the CDR3, the DNA is TGTGCCAGCAGTCCACACACAGGGTTGAACACTGAAGCTTTCTTT. V gene TRBV28 combines with J gene TRBJ1-1, with D possibly being TRBD1 (6 bases). Germline assignment: CDR1 MDHEN and CDR2 SYDVKM. V lost 5 bases, J lost 0 bases, and 13 bases lay in between. CDR3 length: 15 residues.

The V call is TRBV4-3, the J call TRBJ1-5; D is uncertain. Germline CDR1 and CDR2: LGHNA and YSLEER. Trimming removed 0 bases from V and 7 bases from J, with 13 bases in between. The CDR3 has 15 residues. The CDR3: CASSQDFRGRQPQHF. CDR3 DNA sequence: TGCGCCAGCAGCCAAGATTTTCGAGGGCGGCAGCCCCAGCATTTT.

The genes are TRBV5-1 and TRBJ1-1, with 7 nucleotides matching TRBD1. The CDR3 consists of 13 residues. Germline CDR1 and CDR2: SGHRS and YFSETQ. With V trimmed by 4 bases and J by 4 bases, 4 bases remained unmatched. The CDR3 coding sequence is TGCGCCAGCAGCCTGGGACAGCCCACTGAAGCTTTCTTT. This sequence encodes CASSLGQPTEAFF.

V gene TRBV7-6 combines with J gene TRBJ2-1; 8 bases align to TRBD2. The J segment lost 7 bases and the V segment lost 2 bases, leaving 4 bases of the junction unmatched. The CDR3 contains 14 residues. Germline CDR1 is SGHVS and CDR2 is FNYEAQ. DNA of the CDR3: TGTGCCAGCAGCTTAATCGGGGGGGATAATGAGCAGTTCTTC. Protein product: CASSLIGGDNEQFF.

The gene calls are TRBV6-1 and TRBJ1-3; D is unclear. CDR3 size: 16 residues. The V gene lost 4 bases and the J gene lost 4 bases, with 17 bases spanning the gap. Germline V lookup: CDR1 MNHNS, CDR2 SASEGT. The CDR3 DNA reads TGTGCCAGCAGTGTTCTGGGTGGGGTTGAAGGAAACACCATATATTTT. Residues: CASSVLGGVEGNTIYF.

This chain joins TRBV12-5 and TRBJ1-6; D unclear. The ends were cut back, 1 base at V and 8 bases at J, with 0 bases in the middle. Germline assignment: CDR1 LGHNT and CDR2 FRNRAP. The CDR3 covers 11 residues. This CDR3 is CASGLDSPLHF. As DNA, the CDR3 is TGTGCTAGTGGTTTGGATTCACCCCTCCACTTT.

The chain combines TRBV6-1 with TRBJ2-7; D is perhaps TRBD1 (6 bases). This CDR3 has 15 residues. V lost 2 bases to trimming and J lost 0 bases, with 11 bases between them. CDR1 MNHNS and CDR2 SASEGT come from the germline V gene. The CDR3 loop reads CASSELQGSSYEQYF. CDR3 DNA sequence: TGTGCCAGCAGTGAATTACAGGGATCCTCCTACGAGCAGTACTTC.

The chain's CDR3 is CASSVDSYTDTQYF. The DNA of the CDR3 is TGCGCCAGCAGCGTGGACTCATACACAGATACGCAGTATTTT. The chain carries TRBV5-1 and TRBJ2-3, with D tentatively TRBD2 (5 bases). The CDR3 has 14 amino acids. Germline CDR1 and CDR2: SGHRS and YFSETQ. V lost 4 bases to trimming and J lost 2 bases, with 11 bases between them.

The chain couples TRBV7-9 to TRBJ2-3, with D uncertain. With 4 bases removed from V and 5 bases from J, the gap between germline ends came to 10 bases. The germline CDR1 and CDR2 sequences are SEHNR and FQNEAQ (reference sequence). CDR3 size: 13 residues. As DNA, the CDR3 is TGTGCCAGCAGCTGGAGAGCTGGAGATACGCAGTATTTT. Amino acid sequence: CASSWRAGDTQYF. Complete variable domain (other parts from reference TRBV7-9 and TRBJ2-3): DTGVSQNPRHKITKRGQNVTFRCDPISEHNRLYWYRQTLGQGPEFLTYFQNEAQLEKSRLLSDRFSAERPKGSFSTLEIQRTEQGDSAMYLCASSWRAGDTQYFGPGTRLTVL.

The rearrangement links TRBV5-1 to TRBJ1-4; no clear D gene. Between the trimmed V and J ends, which lost 4 bases and 3 bases, there was a span of 7 bases. The CDR3 extends over 13 amino acids. The germline gives CDR1 SGHRS, CDR2 YFSETQ. CDR3 amino acids: CASSREANEKLFF. CDR3 sequence (DNA): TGCGCCAGCAGCAGGGAGGCTAATGAAAAACTGTTTTTT.

This chain joins TRBV5-1 and TRBJ1-3; D is unclear. Germline V gene sequence: CDR1 SGHRS, CDR2 YFSETQ. This CDR3 is built from 17 residues. V was cut by 0 bases and J by 0 bases, with 13 bases left in between. CDR3 region: CASSLEQRTSSGNTIYF. CDR3 DNA sequence: TGCGCCAGCAGCTTGGAACAGCGAACTAGCTCTGGAAACACCATATATTTT.

The V gene is TRBV6-5, the J gene TRBJ2-7; either TRBD1 or TRBD2 may supply D (5 bases each). Trimming removed 7 bases from V and 1 base from J, with 11 bases in between. Germline CDR1 and CDR2: MNHEY and SVGAGI. CDR3 length equals 13 residues. In DNA, the CDR3 is TGTGCCAGCACTAGGGACGGTTCCTACGAGCAGTACTTC. Its translation is CASTRDGSYEQYF.

The V gene is TRBV6-7, the J gene TRBJ2-2, with 8 bases fitting TRBD1. TRBV6-7 is identified as an open reading frame with a role that is uncertain. CDR3 length: 15 amino acids. V shed 2 bases, J shed 1 base, and the junction held 0 bases outside the gene matches. In DNA form, the CDR3 reads TGTGCCAGCAGTTACGGACAGGGGAACACCGGGGAGCTGTTTTTT. Translating gives CASSYGQGNTGELFF.

Comment on this clone: One junction end disagrees with the germline gene, perhaps due to a read error. The same CDR3 can be traced to other DNA sequences in this sample. The chain employs TRBV29-1 and TRBJ1-1; 10 nucleotides match TRBD1. Germline V gene data show CDR1 as SQVTM and CDR2 as ANQGSEA. The CDR3 totals 15 residues. CDR3 protein: CSVDHFRDRGTEAFF. CDR3 DNA: TGCAGCGTTGACCACTTCCGGGACAGGGGCACTGAAGCCTTCTTT.

The chain employs TRBV28 and TRBJ1-1, with D unresolved. CDR1 MDHEN and CDR2 SYDVKM come from the germline V gene. Trimming took 2 bases from V and 0 from J, leaving 4 bases between them. This CDR3 contains 13 residues. CDR3 DNA: TGTGCCAGCAGTTTAGTATTGAACACTGAAGCTTTCTTT. It yields the protein CASSLVLNTEAFF.

The V call is TRBV2, the J call TRBJ2-5; D tentatively fits TRBD1 or TRBD2 (6 bases each). Trimming took off 3 bases at V and 3 bases at J, with 11 bases between the two ends. CDR1 and CDR2 from the germline V gene are SNHLY and FYNNEI. The CDR3 covers 14 residues. As DNA, the CDR3 is TGTGCCAGCAGTGAGGGGGGACATGAAGAGACCCAGTACTTC. Amino acids: CASSEGGHEETQYF.